Below, 27 T cell receptor beta chains from the same sample are listed, as sequenced in a study of blood T cell repertoires in COVID-19. Profiling relied on immunoSEQ multiplex PCR, and the TCRdb table lists in-frame clones only, not all of them. The sample comprises hundreds of thousands of clones, 70% to 90% of which are singletons, and 0.98% rests with the top ten. The sample taken for sequencing was peripheral blood. All receptors derive from a man aged 35 to 55 with acute or convalescent COVID-19.

The genes are TRBV28 and TRBJ1-2, with D possibly TRBD1 on 6 matching bases. The CDR3 consists of 14 residues. The germline gives CDR1 MDHEN, CDR2 SYDVKM. With 7 bases removed from V and 7 bases from J, the gap between germline ends came to 19 bases. In DNA, the CDR3 is TGTGCCAGCACCTACCAGCAGGGGTCGAGTGGCTACACCTTC. Protein: CASTYQQGSSGYTF.

V gene TRBV28 combines with J gene TRBJ2-5, with D unclear. Trimming cost V 3 bases and J 4 bases, with 12 bases left between them. The CDR3 is 14 amino acids. Germline CDR1 and CDR2: MDHEN and SYDVKM. CDR3 DNA sequence: TGTGCCAGCAGTTTTAGTCAAGCGCGAGAGACCCAGTACTTC. It is translated as CASSFSQARETQYF.

V is TRBV7-9 and J is TRBJ2-7; D is possibly TRBD1 (6 bases). Between the trimmed V and J ends, which lost 5 bases and 1 base, there was a span of 12 bases. The CDR3 consists of 14 residues. The V gene's germline CDR1 is SEHNR and CDR2 FQNEAQ (reference sequence). This chain's CDR3 is CASSQGRKSYEQYF. CDR3 DNA sequence: TGTGCCAGCAGCCAGGGGCGGAAATCCTACGAGCAGTACTTC.

This clone came up once. The chain combines TRBV28 with TRBJ1-1, with a weak D call TRBD1 (6 bases). The CDR3 is 14 residues long. Trimming took 6 bases from V and 2 from J, leaving 13 bases between them. CDR1 MDHEN and CDR2 SYDVKM come from the germline V gene. CDR3 nucleotide sequence: TGTGCCAGCAGACCGGGACAAAAAAACACTGAAGCTTTCTTT. Its protein is CASRPGQKNTEAFF.

J is TRBJ1-1 and V is TRBV6-5; tentatively, D is TRBD1 (5 bases). This CDR3 has 14 residues. CDR1 is MNHEY, CDR2 SVGAGI, per germline. V lost 6 bases to trimming and J lost 5 bases, with 16 bases between them. The CDR3 reads CASRTGGTGTEAFF. The CDR3 DNA reads as TGTGCCAGCAGGACGGGGGGGACGGGGACTGAAGCTTTCTTT.

The DNA for the CDR3 is TGCAGCGTTTACGGGTATAGCACCGGGGAGCTGTTTTTT. It yields the protein CSVYGYSTGELFF. The rearrangement joins TRBV29-1 to TRBJ2-2; D not certain. This CDR3 is built from 13 residues. Trimming cost V 5 bases and J 4 bases, with 11 bases left between them. Looked up from germline, CDR1 is SQVTM and CDR2 is ANQGSEA.

V gene TRBV29-1 combines with J gene TRBJ1-1; D is undetermined. The germline V gene encodes CDR1 SQVTM and CDR2 ANQGSEA. The CDR3 sequence is 10 residues long. V lost 3 bases and J lost 7, with 6 bases in between. The CDR3 sequence: CSVEEYEAFF. CDR3 DNA sequence: TGCAGCGTTGAGGAGTATGAAGCTTTCTTT.

The V gene is TRBV2, the J gene TRBJ2-3; the D gene is possibly TRBD1 (6 bases). The CDR3 totals 13 residues. CDR1 is SNHLY and CDR2 is FYNNEI in the germline V gene. V was clipped by 4 bases and J by 6 bases, with 11 bases between them. Here the CDR3 reads CASSGGTGDTQYF. The CDR3 DNA reads TGTGCCAGCAGTGGGGGCACAGGGGATACGCAGTATTTT. Full variable domain (missing parts from reference TRBV2 and TRBJ2-3): EPEVTQTPSHQVTQMGQEVILRCVPISNHLYFYWYRQILGQKVEFLVSFYNNEISEKSEIFDDQFSVERPDGSNFTLKIRSTKLEDSAMYFCASSGGTGDTQYFGPGTRLTVL.

This chain connects TRBV4-2 to TRBJ1-6; D perhaps matches TRBD1 (5 bases). V dropped 4 bases and J dropped 8 bases, with 12 bases sitting between them. This CDR3 has 14 residues. Germline CDR1 is LGHNA and CDR2 is YNFKEQ. The CDR3 is CASSPQGGDSPLHF. The CDR3 nucleotides read TGTGCCAGCAGCCCGCAGGGTGGGGATTCACCCCTCCACTTT.

The chain is built from TRBV7-9 and TRBJ1-2; possibly TRBD1 for D (6 bases). The length of the CDR3 is 15 residues. Trimming left V 4 bases short and J 5 bases short, with 17 bases between. CDR1 is SEHNR, CDR2 FQNEAQ, per germline (reference sequence). Here the CDR3 DNA reads TGTGCCAGCAGCTCGAACAGGGAATCCCTATATGGCTACACCTTC. Residues: CASSSNRESLYGYTF.

This chain uses TRBV5-4 with TRBJ2-7; 10 positions agree with TRBD2. This CDR3 is 16 amino acids long. Germline lookup yields CDR1 SGHNT and CDR2 YYREEE (reference sequence). Trimming took 3 bases from V and 6 from J; bases not matched to a gene: 12. The CDR3 spells CASSSRTSGVQREQYF. As DNA, the CDR3 is TGTGCCAGCAGCTCGCGAACTAGCGGGGTCCAACGCGAGCAGTACTTC.

This chain links TRBV9 with TRBJ1-1, with D unclear. The CDR3 length is 15 residues. In germline, CDR1 is SGDLS, CDR2 YYNGEE. The V end lost 2 bases, the J end lost 3 bases, and 14 bases lay between the germline ends. CDR3 region: CASSVEPSRYTEAFF. The CDR3 DNA reads TGTGCCAGCAGCGTGGAGCCCAGTCGGTACACTGAAGCTTTCTTT.

The CDR3 reads CASKGGATEAFF. CDR3 bases: TGTGCCAGCAAAGGGGGGGCCACTGAAGCTTTCTTT. This chain uses TRBV2 with TRBJ1-1; D perhaps matches TRBD1 (6 bases). From germline, CDR1 is SNHLY and CDR2 FYNNEI. Trimming cost V 7 bases and J 4 bases, with 10 bases left between them. CDR3 length: 12 residues. The variable domain in full, with the rest retrieved from reference TRBV2 and TRBJ1-1, is EPEVTQTPSHQVTQMGQEVILRCVPISNHLYFYWYRQILGQKVEFLVSFYNNEISEKSEIFDDQFSVERPDGSNFTLKIRSTKLEDSAMYFCASKGGATEAFFGQGTRLTVV.

The gene calls are TRBV29-1 and TRBJ1-1, with 7 bases lining up with TRBD1. The CDR3 consists of 12 residues. The germline V gene encodes CDR1 SQVTM and CDR2 ANQGSEA. Germline trimming cut 4 bases from V and 11 bases from J; bases unmatched to any gene: 10. CDR3 sequence: CSVVGNDRAAFF. The CDR3 DNA follows: TGCAGCGTTGTGGGCAACGACAGGGCCGCTTTCTTT.

The rearrangement joins TRBV5-4 to TRBJ1-1; tentative D call: TRBD1 (6 bases). Germline V lookup: CDR1 SGHNT, CDR2 YYREEE (reference sequence). Trimming left V 4 bases short and J 1 base short, with 17 bases between. CDR3 length: 16 amino acids. CDR3 DNA sequence: TGTGCCAGCAGCCGCGGACCCGGGACACCGAACACTGAAGCTTTCTTT. This sequence encodes CASSRGPGTPNTEAFF.

CDR3 protein: CASSRVPPAARVGRGSEETQYF. CDR3 nucleotide sequence: TGTGCCAGCAGCCGCGTACCCCCCGCAGCCCGTGTCGGCAGGGGTTCCGAGGAGACCCAGTACTTC. This chain connects TRBV3-1 (or the pseudogene TRBV3-2) to TRBJ2-5; a weak D match, TRBD1 (6 bases). The CDR3 has 22 residues. Trimming cost V 4 bases and J 5 bases, with 38 bases left between them. Per germline, CDR1 LGHDT and CDR2 YNNKEL (reference sequence).

The rearrangement links TRBV28 to TRBJ1-5; no clear D. This CDR3 is 12 amino acids long. The V gene's germline CDR1 is MDHEN and CDR2 SYDVKM. Trimming shortened V by 6 bases and J by 1 base, and 4 bases separated the two germline ends. The CDR3 DNA follows: TGTGCCAGCAGGACAAGCAATCAGCCCCAGCATTTT. This gives the protein CASRTSNQPQHF.

The V and J genes are TRBV5-1 and TRBJ1-2, with TRBD1 identical over 8 bases. The CDR3 is 17 amino acids. The junction had 15 bases not matched to a gene; V was cut back by 0 bases and J by 8 bases. From germline, CDR1 is SGHRS and CDR2 YFSETQ. The CDR3 is CASSLAPGQGRGWGYTF. The CDR3 DNA reads as TGCGCCAGCAGCTTGGCCCCCGGACAGGGCAGAGGTTGGGGCTACACCTTC. The full variable domain, in which reference TRBV5-1 and TRBJ1-2 provide the parts outside the CDR3, is KAGVTQTPRYLIKTRGQQVTLSCSPISGHRSVSWYQQTPGQGLQFLFEYFSETQRNKGNFPGRFSGRQFSNSRSEMNVSTLELGDSALYLCASSLAPGQGRGWGYTFGSGTRLTVV.

The chain recombines TRBV28 with TRBJ1-5; D perhaps matches TRBD1 (5 bases). In germline, CDR1 is MDHEN, CDR2 SYDVKM. Deletions cut 8 bases from V and 11 bases from J, with 22 bases between. The CDR3 consists of 14 residues. The CDR3 nucleotides are TGTGCCAGCGGGGCTGGGTGGGGGGTTGTTGCCCAGCATTTT. Protein sequence: CASGAGWGVVAQHF.

This sequence joins TRBV15 and TRBJ2-3, with D tentatively TRBD2 (6 bases). V was shortened by 0 bases and J by 5 bases, with 12 bases between the two germline ends. CDR1 and CDR2 (germline): LNHNV, YYDKDF (reference sequence). This CDR3 has 15 amino acids. CDR3 DNA: TGTGCCACCAGCAGAGATAGGCAGGGAGGAGATACGCAGTATTTT. This sequence encodes CATSRDRQGGDTQYF.

CDR3 amino acids: CASSQGVGGGYSYNSPLHF. CDR3 nucleotide sequence: TGCGCCAGCAGCCAAGGAGTCGGGGGTGGATACTCCTATAATTCACCCCTCCACTTT. The chain carries TRBV4-1 and TRBJ1-6; D is perhaps TRBD1 (5 bases). Germline loops: CDR1 MGHRA, CDR2 YSYEKL. V was cut by 1 base and J by 0 bases, with 16 bases left in between. The CDR3 loop spans 19 amino acids.

Here the CDR3 DNA reads TGCGCCAGCAGCCTGGAAGGGGGAACTGGAAACACCATATATTTT. This gives the protein CASSLEGGTGNTIYF. The gene calls are TRBV4-3 and TRBJ1-3; possibly TRBD1 for D (6 bases). The CDR3 contains 15 residues. Trimming cost V 4 bases and J 2 bases, with 12 bases left between them. Germline V CDR1 and CDR2: LGHNA, YSLEER.

The chain links TRBV15 to TRBJ1-4; 7 positions agree with TRBD1. V trimming: 0 bases; J trimming: 5 bases; junction bases outside the gene matches: 6. The CDR3 extends over 16 amino acids. The germline V gene has CDR1 LNHNV and CDR2 YYDKDF (reference sequence). CDR3 in DNA: TGTGCCACCAGCAGAGAGATCAGGGGGTCGAATGAAAAACTGTTTTTT. Translation gives CATSREIRGSNEKLFF.

This clone came up a few times. The chain uses TRBV19 and TRBJ1-6, with D possibly matching TRBD1 (5 bases). The V and J ends lost 9 bases and 5 bases respectively, with 14 bases between them. Germline V lookup: CDR1 LNHDA, CDR2 SQIVND (reference sequence). This CDR3 spans 14 amino acids. CDR3 residues: CASQLGGNNSPLHF. CDR3 sequence (DNA): TGTGCCAGCCAATTGGGGGGTAATAATTCACCCCTCCACTTT.

This rearrangement joins TRBV12-3 or TRBV12-4 to TRBJ1-2, with D perhaps TRBD1 (5 bases). The CDR3 extends over 13 amino acids. Trimming removed 10 bases at V and 4 bases at J, with 16 bases between. CDR3 loop: CATYKGNSYGYTF. The CDR3 DNA follows: TGTGCCACCTATAAGGGGAATAGCTATGGCTACACCTTC.

The V gene is TRBV11-3, the J gene TRBJ2-5; D might be TRBD1 (5 bases). Germline CDR1 and CDR2: SGHNT and YENEEA. The CDR3 has 13 residues. Trimming took off 4 bases at V and 6 bases at J, with 12 bases between the two ends. CDR3 coding DNA: TGTGCCAGCAGCTCCCTGGACAAAAAGACCCAGTACTTC. Translation gives CASSSLDKKTQYF. Based on the CDR3 plus reference TRBV11-3 and TRBJ2-5, the full variable domain is EAGVVQSPRYKIIEKKQPVAFWCNPISGHNTLYWYLQNLGQGPELLIRYENEEAVDDSQLPKDRFSAERLKGVDSTLKIQPAELGDSAVYLCASSSLDKKTQYFGPGTRLLVL.

The genes are TRBV5-6 and TRBJ1-6, with 8 positions matching TRBD1. Germline-derived CDR1 and CDR2 are SGHDT and YYEEEE. This CDR3 has 18 amino acids. The J segment lost 3 bases and the V segment lost 7 bases, leaving 15 bases of the junction unmatched. The CDR3 here is CASGPGQVKRGYNSPLHF. The CDR3 DNA is TGTGCCAGCGGACCGGGACAGGTAAAAAGAGGCTATAATTCACCCCTCCACTTT.